This T cell receptor beta chain was observed in a study of blood T cell repertoires in COVID-19. At the level of the study: Acute and convalescent COVID-19 samples came from the United States, Italy and Spain. Sample material is recorded as cDNA or gDNA derived from T cells, B-cell-depleted T cells, or PBMCs.

The CDR3 length is 14 residues. V lost 8 bases and J lost 2, with 12 bases in between. CDR1 and CDR2 from the germline V gene are MNHEY and SVGAGI. In the original processing: Amplification of reference gene primers was used by the study to estimate nucleated cell counts. Using immunoSEQ multiplex PCR, the repertoire was profiled, and TCRdb retains in-frame clones only, with some absent. V and J calls and clone size are given by that table; D and trimming were obtained from the DNA. The sample lists around 100,000 clones, 86% occurring once. The V and J genes are TRBV6-5 and TRBJ2-2; TRBD2 might be the D (6 bases). The sequence was obtained from a man at least 80 years old with acute or convalescent COVID-19. Sequencing was done on a sample of peripheral blood. The chain's CDR3 is CASRGAGNTGELFF. Written as DNA, the CDR3 is TGTGCCAGCCGCGGTGCGGGAAACACCGGGGAGCTGTTTTTT.